The next 26 T cell receptor beta chains were all read from a single sample in a study of T cell changes during pregnancy in multiple sclerosis. TCRdb keeps only in-frame clones here, not all; method: immunoSEQ multiplex PCR. The sample records about 100,000 clones, 94% being singletons. Source: peripheral blood, taken before pregnancy. Receptors originate from a female donor with multiple sclerosis, enrolled in a pregnancy study.

This chain joins TRBV5-4 and TRBJ1-4; no clear D gene. V gave up 0 bases and J gave up 1 base, with 7 bases separating them. The CDR3 totals 15 residues. Looked up from germline, CDR1 is SGHNT and CDR2 is YYREEE (reference sequence). The CDR3, as DNA: TGTGCCAGCAGCTTGGAGGGAGGAACTAATGAAAAACTGTTTTTT. As protein: CASSLEGGTNEKLFF.

The chain carries TRBV6-5 and TRBJ2-7; 9 bases agree with TRBD1. V gave up 5 bases and J gave up 5 bases; unmatched junction bases: 10. Germline V gives CDR1 MNHEY, CDR2 SVGAGI. The CDR3 is 15 residues long. CDR3 coding DNA: TGTGCCAGCAGTACTACAGGGGGCGGAGTCGACGAGCAGTACTTC. It codes for CASSTTGGGVDEQYF.

In its sample, this clone was seen once. This chain links TRBV12-5 with TRBJ1-1; perhaps TRBD1 as D (5 bases). From germline, CDR1 is LGHNT and CDR2 FRNRAP. With 4 bases removed from V and 0 bases from J, the gap between germline ends came to 6 bases. CDR3 length equals 13 residues. CDR3 region: CASGSRVNTEAFF. The CDR3, as DNA: TGTGCTAGTGGTTCCAGGGTGAACACTGAAGCTTTCTTT.

V gene TRBV15 combines with J gene TRBJ1-5; TRBD1 might be the D (5 bases). This CDR3 has 15 amino acids. Germline-derived CDR1 and CDR2 are LNHNV and YYDKDF (reference sequence). The V and J ends lost 0 bases and 7 bases respectively, with 13 bases between them. The CDR3 loop reads CATSRDRDPRQPQHF. The DNA of the CDR3 is TGTGCCACCAGCAGAGACAGGGATCCGAGGCAGCCCCAGCATTTT.

V and J are TRBV9 and TRBJ2-1; D is perhaps TRBD2 (5 bases). This CDR3 comprises 14 residues. Germline V gives CDR1 SGDLS, CDR2 YYNGEE. Trimming shortened V by 0 bases and J by 6 bases, and 10 bases separated the two germline ends. The CDR3 DNA reads as TGTGCCAGCAGCGTAGGGTCAGGAGGCAATGAGCAGTTCTTC. Its translation is CASSVGSGGNEQFF.

This chain joins TRBV4-1 and TRBJ1-4; tentative D call: TRBD1 (6 bases). The CDR3 runs to 14 residues. V shed 5 bases and J shed 7 bases, with 14 bases lying between them. Germline CDR1 MGHRA, CDR2 YSYEKL. The CDR3 region has the DNA TGCGCCAGCAGCTCAGACAGGCGAGTTGAAAAACTGTTTTTT. Amino acid sequence: CASSSDRRVEKLFF.

This chain joins TRBV9 and TRBJ2-1, with TRBD2 as a possible D gene (6 bases). This CDR3 region has 19 residues. V was cut by 0 bases and J by 12 bases, with 31 bases left in between. Germline lookup yields CDR1 SGDLS and CDR2 YYNGEE. The chain's CDR3 is CASSVGFVLGRSGSSGQFF. DNA for the CDR3: TGTGCCAGCAGCGTAGGGTTTGTATTAGGACGAAGCGGGTCGTCCGGGCAGTTCTTC.

The rearrangement uses TRBV19 and TRBJ2-1, with 12 bases identical to TRBD2. The germline V gene has CDR1 LNHDA and CDR2 SQIVND (reference sequence). V lost 5 bases, J lost 9 bases, and 2 bases stayed unmatched. The CDR3 covers 13 residues. The CDR3 DNA follows: TGTGCCAGTAGTGCACTAGCGGGGGGTGAGCAGTTCTTC. It specifies CASSALAGGEQFF.

The J gene is TRBJ2-1, the V gene TRBV28, with D maybe TRBD2 (6 bases). V gave up 2 bases and J gave up 3 bases, with 11 bases separating them. CDR1 is MDHEN and CDR2 is SYDVKM in the germline V gene. This CDR3 has 15 amino acids. Written as DNA, the CDR3 is TGTGCCAGCAGTTTACTCGCTAGCGTCTACAATGAGCAGTTCTTC. Translation: CASSLLASVYNEQFF.

This clone was picked up one time. The rearrangement links TRBV27 to TRBJ2-2; D is possibly TRBD1 (5 bases). V lost 5 bases to trimming and J lost 0 bases, with 13 bases between them. In germline, CDR1 is MNHEY, CDR2 SMNVEV (reference sequence). There are 16 residues in the CDR3. The CDR3 nucleotides read TGTGCCAGCAGTCTGCAGGGTTTGGCGAACACCGGGGAGCTGTTTTTT. Translated, it gives CASSLQGLANTGELFF.

The rearrangement links TRBV19 to TRBJ1-1; 10 bases fit TRBD1. V was pared by 2 bases and J by 4 bases, with 7 bases of the junction left unmatched. The germline V gene encodes CDR1 LNHDA and CDR2 SQIVND (reference sequence). The CDR3 has 16 amino acids. CDR3 DNA sequence: TGTGCCAGTAGTATACTTCCGGGACAGGGGTCCACTGAAGCTTTCTTT. Translated, it gives CASSILPGQGSTEAFF.

The gene calls are TRBV2 and TRBJ1-1; tentatively, D is TRBD1 (5 bases). Between the trimmed V and J ends, which lost 5 bases and 0 bases, there was a span of 7 bases. Germline V lookup: CDR1 SNHLY, CDR2 FYNNEI. The CDR3 is made up of 13 amino acids. The CDR3 spells CASSRDLNTEAFF. CDR3 nucleotides: TGTGCCAGCAGTCGGGACTTGAACACTGAAGCTTTCTTT.

The rearrangement uses TRBV4-3 and TRBJ1-2; D is unclear. Deletions cut 0 bases from V and 3 bases from J, with 17 bases between. Germline CDR1 and CDR2: LGHNA and YSLEER. This CDR3 has 17 residues. CDR3 nucleotides: TGCGCCAGCAGCCAAGACTTCGCGGGTAGAGGCGACTATGGCTACACCTTC. Residues: CASSQDFAGRGDYGYTF.

The table lists this clone with a few counts. The chain uses TRBV5-1 and TRBJ1-1, with 7 bases that match TRBD1. The ends lost 1 base at V and 1 base at J; junction bases unmatched: 7. CDR3 length equals 16 residues. Germline assignment: CDR1 SGHRS and CDR2 YFSETQ. CDR3 coding DNA: TGCGCCAGCAGCTTGAGAGGGGGCGAAACGAACACTGAAGCTTTCTTT. Protein product: CASSLRGGETNTEAFF.

The J gene is TRBJ2-7, the V gene TRBV5-4; D is undetermined. This CDR3 region has 14 residues. Germline V gene data show CDR1 as SGHNT and CDR2 as YYREEE (reference sequence). The ends were cut back, 0 bases at V and 2 bases at J, with 9 bases in the middle. The CDR3 loop is CASSLGAETYEQYF. The DNA for the CDR3 is TGTGCCAGCAGCTTGGGGGCAGAGACCTACGAGCAGTACTTC.

The chain is built from TRBV7-2 and TRBJ1-1, with 8 bases identical to TRBD1. CDR1 and CDR2 (germline): SGHTA, FQGNSA. The V and J ends lost 5 bases and 1 base, in that order; junction bases with no gene match: 3. The CDR3 is 14 amino acids. CDR3 region: CASSQDRGNTEAFF. The DNA of the CDR3 is TGTGCCAGCAGCCAAGACAGGGGGAACACTGAAGCTTTCTTT.

The chain's CDR3 is CASGGHLATEAFF. The CDR3 nucleotides read TGTGCCAGCGGTGGACACTTGGCCACTGAAGCTTTCTTT. The gene calls are TRBV27 and TRBJ1-1; maybe TRBD1 (5 bases). Per the germline V gene, CDR1 is MNHEY and CDR2 is SMNVEV (reference sequence). The CDR3 extends over 13 amino acids. Trimming shortened V by 8 bases and J by 4 bases, and 14 bases separated the two germline ends.

The chain combines TRBV27 with TRBJ2-7, with a weak D call TRBD1 (6 bases). This CDR3 is built from 18 residues. Germline V gene sequence: CDR1 MNHEY, CDR2 SMNVEV (reference sequence). Trimming removed 0 bases at V and 0 bases at J, with 18 bases between. CDR3 region: CASSLSLGWGQSSYEQYF. The CDR3 coding sequence is TGTGCCAGCAGTTTATCTCTGGGGTGGGGGCAGAGCTCCTACGAGCAGTACTTC.

The chain employs TRBV27 and TRBJ2-2, with TRBD1 as a possible D gene (6 bases). Trimming took 4 bases from V and 6 from J, leaving 18 bases between them. This CDR3 is 16 amino acids long. CDR1 is MNHEY, CDR2 SMNVEV, per germline (reference sequence). The CDR3 loop reads CASSSLWTVSAGELFF. CDR3 coding DNA: TGTGCCAGCAGTTCCCTCTGGACAGTTTCGGCCGGGGAGCTGTTTTTT.

V and J are TRBV19 and TRBJ1-1; D uncertain. Germline lookup yields CDR1 LNHDA and CDR2 SQIVND (reference sequence). There are 13 residues in the CDR3. V lost 7 bases and J 1 base, leaving 10 bases between the germline ends. CDR3 nucleotides: TGTGCCAGTAAAAACTATCAGAACACTGAAGCTTTCTTT. This translates into CASKNYQNTEAFF.

This clone was observed once. This sequence joins TRBV6-1 and TRBJ2-7; TRBD1 might be the D (5 bases). Germline V gives CDR1 MNHNS, CDR2 SASEGT. The CDR3 consists of 15 residues. The V end lost 3 bases, the J end lost 3 bases, and 15 bases lay between the germline ends. The DNA of the CDR3 is TGTGCCAGCAGTGACTGGACAACGGCGGACTACGAGCAGTACTTC. It translates to CASSDWTTADYEQYF.

The chain carries TRBV7-8 and TRBJ2-1; 14 bases are shared with TRBD2. The ends lost 0 bases at V and 8 bases at J; junction bases unmatched: 6. CDR3 length: 17 residues. Per the germline V gene, CDR1 is SGHVS and CDR2 is FQNEAQ. CDR3 sequence: CASSLAGGLAGEYEQFF. The CDR3 region has the DNA TGTGCCAGCAGCTTAGCCGGGGGACTAGCGGGAGAATATGAGCAGTTCTTC.

This clone is a singleton in its sample. The rearrangement uses TRBV27 and TRBJ2-7; 11 bases agree with TRBD2. The V segment lost 8 bases and the J segment 6 bases; nucleotides outside the gene matches: 12. Per germline, CDR1 MNHEY and CDR2 SMNVEV (reference sequence). The length of the CDR3 is 15 residues. CDR3 nucleotide sequence: TGTGCCAGCCTACCTATCCCGGGACTAGCGGTCGAGCAGTACTTC. Its protein is CASLPIPGLAVEQYF.

The J gene is TRBJ1-5, the V gene TRBV7-6, with no clear D. Trimming stripped 5 bases from V and 6 bases from J, with 8 bases between. Germline values: CDR1 SGHVS, CDR2 FNYEAQ. The CDR3 totals 12 residues. The CDR3 reads CASSEWSQPQHF. The CDR3 DNA is TGTGCCAGCAGCGAGTGGAGTCAGCCCCAGCATTTT. Filled out from reference TRBV7-6 and TRBJ1-5, the complete variable domain reads GAGVSQSPRYKVTKRGQDVALRCDPISGHVSLYWYRQALGQGPEFLTYFNYEAQQDKSGLPNDRFSAERPEGSISTLTIQRTEQRDSAMYRCASSEWSQPQHFGDGTRLSIL.

The gene calls are TRBV5-1 and TRBJ2-7, with 9 bases fitting TRBD2. Germline assignment: CDR1 SGHRS and CDR2 YFSETQ. V lost 0 bases and J lost 3; bases outside the gene matches: 1. The CDR3 runs to 14 residues. The CDR3 region has the DNA TGCGCCAGCAGCTTGGCGACTAGCGGCTACGAGCAGTACTTC. Its protein product is CASSLATSGYEQYF.

The genes are TRBV4-3 and TRBJ1-1, with 9 bases fitting TRBD1. The CDR3 covers 14 residues. V lost 4 bases and J lost 4; bases outside the gene matches: 4. Germline V gene data show CDR1 as LGHNA and CDR2 as YSLEER. CDR3 sequence (DNA): TGCGCCAGCAGCCCGGCGGACAGGGGCACTGAAGCTTTCTTT. It codes for CASSPADRGTEAFF.